This TCR beta chain was sequenced during a study of early stage breast cancer tumors. Study-wide findings and caveats: Tumors had around 2.5-fold higher T cell density than normal breast. Enriched TCRB sequences shared across patients were mostly commonly generated sequences.

The CDR3 contains 16 residues. Germline CDR1 reads SGHNT; CDR2 reads YENEEA. V was clipped by 4 bases and J by 6 bases, with 18 bases between them. To note about this clone: The antigen remains undetermined.

Each sample had two DNA replicates, approximately 0.52 ug blood or around 1.6 ug tissue. Libraries were prepared by immunoSEQ multiplex PCR; TCRdb keeps only in-frame clonotypes and omits some of them. The data hold tens of thousands of clones, with 78% observed a single time. V is TRBV11-3 and J is TRBJ2-2, with D possibly TRBD2 on 6 matching bases. Sequenced material: blood. This clonotype originated in a person aged 35 to 50 with breast cancer. This chain's CDR3 is CASSSLGLWSPGELFF. Written as DNA, the CDR3 is TGTGCCAGCAGCTCCTTGGGACTTTGGAGTCCCGGGGAGCTGTTTTTT.